This section outlines one T cell receptor (beta chain) sequence together with its context. Its specificity is unknown. TCRdb's table, derived via immunoSEQ multiplex PCR, lists solely in-frame clones and lacks some. The sample includes tens of thousands of clones, about four fifths of them seen just once. This CDR3 is built from 14 residues. V was clipped by 5 bases and J by 5 bases, with 15 bases between them. Germline V gene sequence: CDR1 MNHEY, CDR2 SVGAGI. The data stem from a study of a mutant IDH1 vaccine in newly diagnosed glioma. Across the whole study: Patients were pretreated with radiotherapy, temozolomide, or both, mostly both.

Time point described: baseline, week 1 (first vaccination visit). Treatment indicated: pre-vaccination baseline after standard-of-care therapy. Tumors from donors were new WHO grade 3 or 4 IDH1-mutant astrocytomas with ATRX loss. General study results and limits: The study observed vaccine-induced immune responses in about 93% of patients.

The chain uses TRBV6-5 and TRBJ1-1, with D uncertain. Source: PBMCs, taken from a glioma patient treated with radiotherapy, temozolomide or both. The source is a woman between 50 and 59 years old with glioma. The CDR3 DNA follows: TGTGCCAGCAGTAACAGCGGTGTCGGGACTGAAGCTTTCTTT. Its translation is CASSNSGVGTEAFF.